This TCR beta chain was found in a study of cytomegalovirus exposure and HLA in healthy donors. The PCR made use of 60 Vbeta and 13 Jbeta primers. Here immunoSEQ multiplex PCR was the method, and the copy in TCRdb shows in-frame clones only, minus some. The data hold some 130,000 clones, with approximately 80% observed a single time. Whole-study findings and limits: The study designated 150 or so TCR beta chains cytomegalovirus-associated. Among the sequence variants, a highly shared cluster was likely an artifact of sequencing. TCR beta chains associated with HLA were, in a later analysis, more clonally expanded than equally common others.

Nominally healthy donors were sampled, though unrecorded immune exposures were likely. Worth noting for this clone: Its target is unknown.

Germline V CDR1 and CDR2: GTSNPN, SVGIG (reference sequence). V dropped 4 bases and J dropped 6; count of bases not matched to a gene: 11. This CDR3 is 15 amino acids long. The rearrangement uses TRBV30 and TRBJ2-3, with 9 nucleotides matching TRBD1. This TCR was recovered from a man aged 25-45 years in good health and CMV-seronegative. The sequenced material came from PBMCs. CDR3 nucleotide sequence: TGTGCCTGGACCACGGGACAGGGCCGGGCGGATACGCAGTATTTT. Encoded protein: CAWTTGQGRADTQYF.